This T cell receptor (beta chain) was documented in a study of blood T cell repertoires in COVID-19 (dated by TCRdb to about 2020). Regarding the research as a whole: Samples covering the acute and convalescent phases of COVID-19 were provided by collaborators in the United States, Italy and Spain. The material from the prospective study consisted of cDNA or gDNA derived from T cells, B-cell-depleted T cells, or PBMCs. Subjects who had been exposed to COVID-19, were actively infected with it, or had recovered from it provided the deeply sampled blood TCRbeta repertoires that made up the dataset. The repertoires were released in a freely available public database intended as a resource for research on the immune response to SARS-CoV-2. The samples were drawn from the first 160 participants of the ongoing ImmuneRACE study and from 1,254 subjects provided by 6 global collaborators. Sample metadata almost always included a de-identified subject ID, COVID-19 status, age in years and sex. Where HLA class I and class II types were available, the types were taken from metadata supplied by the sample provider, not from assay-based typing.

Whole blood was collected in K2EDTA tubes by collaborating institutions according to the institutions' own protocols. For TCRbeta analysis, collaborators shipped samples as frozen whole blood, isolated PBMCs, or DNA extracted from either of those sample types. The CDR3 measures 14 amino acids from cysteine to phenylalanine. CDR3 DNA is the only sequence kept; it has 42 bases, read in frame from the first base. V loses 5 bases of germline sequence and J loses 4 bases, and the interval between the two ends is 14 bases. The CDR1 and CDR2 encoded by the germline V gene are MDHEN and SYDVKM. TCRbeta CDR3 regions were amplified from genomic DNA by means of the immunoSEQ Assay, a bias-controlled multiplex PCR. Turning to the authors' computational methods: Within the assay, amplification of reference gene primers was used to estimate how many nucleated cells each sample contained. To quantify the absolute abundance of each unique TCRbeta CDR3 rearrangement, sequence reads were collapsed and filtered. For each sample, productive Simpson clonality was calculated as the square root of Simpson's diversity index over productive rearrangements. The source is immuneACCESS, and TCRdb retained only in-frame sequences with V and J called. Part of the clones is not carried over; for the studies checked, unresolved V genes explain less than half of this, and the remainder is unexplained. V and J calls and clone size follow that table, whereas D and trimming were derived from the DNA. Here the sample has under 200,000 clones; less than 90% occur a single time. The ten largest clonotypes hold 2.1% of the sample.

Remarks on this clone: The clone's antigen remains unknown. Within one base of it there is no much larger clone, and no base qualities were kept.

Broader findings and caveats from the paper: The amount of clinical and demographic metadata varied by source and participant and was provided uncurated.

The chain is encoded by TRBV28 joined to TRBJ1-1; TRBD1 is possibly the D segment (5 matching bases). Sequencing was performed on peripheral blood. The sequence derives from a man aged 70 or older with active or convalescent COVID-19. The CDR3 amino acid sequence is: CASSGLSGGTEAFF. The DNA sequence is TGTGCCAGCAGTGGGTTGAGCGGGGGCACTGAAGCTTTCTTT.